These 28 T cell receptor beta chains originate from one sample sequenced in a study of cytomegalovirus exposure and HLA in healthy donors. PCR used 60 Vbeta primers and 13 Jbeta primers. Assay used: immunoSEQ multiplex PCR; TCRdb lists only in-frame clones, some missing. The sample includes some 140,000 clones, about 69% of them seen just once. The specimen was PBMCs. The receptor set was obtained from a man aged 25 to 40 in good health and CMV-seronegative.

The CDR3 DNA reads TGTGCCAGCTCCCTACAGGGGGGAGAAAAACTGTTTTTT. Protein sequence: CASSLQGGEKLFF. The V and J genes are TRBV18 and TRBJ1-4, with 8 bases identical to TRBD1. The CDR3 contains 13 residues. V lost 6 bases and J lost 8; bases outside the gene matches: 5. From germline, CDR1 is KGHSH and CDR2 LQKENI.

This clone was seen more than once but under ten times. The CDR3 spells CASTPGGGSGANVLTF. The CDR3 nucleotides are TGTGCCAGCACCCCCGGGGGGGGCTCTGGGGCCAACGTCCTGACTTTC. The V and J genes are TRBV5-6 and TRBJ2-6; 8 positions agree with TRBD2. Germline lookup yields CDR1 SGHDT and CDR2 YYEEEE. The CDR3 loop spans 16 amino acids. V lost 6 bases to trimming and J lost 0 bases; unmatched junction nucleotides: 5.

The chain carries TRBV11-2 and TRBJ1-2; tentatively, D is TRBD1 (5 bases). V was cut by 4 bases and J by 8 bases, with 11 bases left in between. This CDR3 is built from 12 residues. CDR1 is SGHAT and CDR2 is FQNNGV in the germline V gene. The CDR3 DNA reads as TGTGCCAGCAGCTCAGGGTTGGGAGGCTACACCTTC. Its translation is CASSSGLGGYTF.

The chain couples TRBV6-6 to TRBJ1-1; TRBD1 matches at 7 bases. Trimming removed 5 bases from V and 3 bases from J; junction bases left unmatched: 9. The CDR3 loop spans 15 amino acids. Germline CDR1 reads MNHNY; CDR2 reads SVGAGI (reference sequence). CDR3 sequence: CASSDDHRGDTEAFF. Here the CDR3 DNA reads TGTGCCAGCAGTGACGACCACAGGGGTGACACTGAAGCTTTCTTT.

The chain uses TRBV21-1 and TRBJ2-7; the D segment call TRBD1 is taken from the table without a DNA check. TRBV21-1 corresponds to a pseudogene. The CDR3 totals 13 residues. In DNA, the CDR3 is TGTGCCATGGGACAGGGCGCGTCCTACGAGCAGTACTTC. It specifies CAMGQGASYEQYF.

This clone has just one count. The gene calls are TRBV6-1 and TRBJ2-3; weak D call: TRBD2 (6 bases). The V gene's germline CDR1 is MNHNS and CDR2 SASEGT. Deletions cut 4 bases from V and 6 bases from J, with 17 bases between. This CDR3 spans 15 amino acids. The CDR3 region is CASSGLITSGDTQYF. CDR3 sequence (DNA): TGTGCCAGCAGTGGACTAATTACCAGCGGGGATACGCAGTATTTT.

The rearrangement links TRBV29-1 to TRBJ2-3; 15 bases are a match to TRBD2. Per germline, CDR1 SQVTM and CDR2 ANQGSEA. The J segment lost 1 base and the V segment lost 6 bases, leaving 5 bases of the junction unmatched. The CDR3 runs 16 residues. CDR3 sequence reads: CSVGTSGGTRTDTQYF. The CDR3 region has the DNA TGCAGCGTCGGGACTAGCGGGGGGACTCGCACAGATACGCAGTATTTT.

The CDR3 here is CASARDRDAEAFF. The DNA for the CDR3 is TGTGCCAGCGCAAGGGACAGGGATGCTGAAGCTTTCTTT. The genes are TRBV6-6 and TRBJ1-1, with TRBD1 identical over 9 bases. CDR3 length: 13 residues. The junction had 7 bases not matched to a gene; V was cut back by 8 bases and J by 6 bases. The V gene's germline CDR1 is MNHNY and CDR2 SVGAGI (reference sequence).

CDR3 amino acids: CASSDQGADNADTQYF. DNA for the CDR3: TGTGCCAGCAGTGACCAGGGGGCGGATAACGCAGATACGCAGTATTTT. This chain links TRBV6-4 with TRBJ2-3, with TRBD1 identical over 8 bases. The germline CDR1 and CDR2 sequences are MRHNA and SNTAGT. After removal of 2 bases from V and 4 bases from J, the junction contained 8 bases not matched to a gene. The CDR3 sequence is 16 residues long.

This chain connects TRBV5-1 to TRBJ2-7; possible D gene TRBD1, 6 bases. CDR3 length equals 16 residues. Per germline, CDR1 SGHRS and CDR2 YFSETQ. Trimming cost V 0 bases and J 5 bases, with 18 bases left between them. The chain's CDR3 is CASSLGVTGNIDEQYF. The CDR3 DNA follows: TGCGCCAGCAGCTTGGGTGTCACAGGGAATATAGACGAGCAGTACTTC.

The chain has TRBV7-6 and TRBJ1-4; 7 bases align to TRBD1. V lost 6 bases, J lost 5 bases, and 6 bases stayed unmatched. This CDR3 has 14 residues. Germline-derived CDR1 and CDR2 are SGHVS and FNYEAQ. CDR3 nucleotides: TGTGCCAGCAGTCAAGGGACAGAAAATGAAAAACTGTTTTTT. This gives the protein CASSQGTENEKLFF. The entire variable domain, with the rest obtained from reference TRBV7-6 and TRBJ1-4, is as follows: GAGVSQSPRYKVTKRGQDVALRCDPISGHVSLYWYRQALGQGPEFLTYFNYEAQQDKSGLPNDRFSAERPEGSISTLTIQRTEQRDSAMYRCASSQGTENEKLFFGSGTQLSVL.

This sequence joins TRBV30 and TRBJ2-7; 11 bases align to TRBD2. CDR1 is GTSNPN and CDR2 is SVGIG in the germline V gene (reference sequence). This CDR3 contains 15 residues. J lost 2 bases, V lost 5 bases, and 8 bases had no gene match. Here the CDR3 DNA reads TGTGCCTGGGAGGCCGGGACTAGCGGTACCTACGAGCAGTACTTC. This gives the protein CAWEAGTSGTYEQYF.

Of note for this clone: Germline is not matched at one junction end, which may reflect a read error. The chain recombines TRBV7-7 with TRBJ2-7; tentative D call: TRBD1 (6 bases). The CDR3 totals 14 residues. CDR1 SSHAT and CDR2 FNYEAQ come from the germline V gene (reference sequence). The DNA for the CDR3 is TGTGCTAGCAGCTTAGAACAGGGCCCCTACGAGCAGTACTTC. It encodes CASSLEQGPYEQYF.

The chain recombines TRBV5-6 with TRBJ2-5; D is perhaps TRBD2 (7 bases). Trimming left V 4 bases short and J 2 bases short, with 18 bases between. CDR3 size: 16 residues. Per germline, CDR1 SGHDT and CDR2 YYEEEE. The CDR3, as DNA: TGTGCCAGCAGCCGTTTGGCGGGGGCGATACAAGAGACCCAGTACTTC. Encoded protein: CASSRLAGAIQETQYF.

CDR3 residues: CASSQVPGQGRYSPLHF. The DNA of the CDR3 is TGCGCCAGCAGCCAAGTACCGGGACAGGGGCGGTATTCACCCCTCCACTTT. This chain uses TRBV4-1 with TRBJ1-6, with 10 positions matching TRBD1. The V gene end was trimmed by 1 base and the J gene end by 8 bases; junction bases not matched to a gene: 8. The CDR3 extends over 17 amino acids. The germline V gene has CDR1 MGHRA and CDR2 YSYEKL.

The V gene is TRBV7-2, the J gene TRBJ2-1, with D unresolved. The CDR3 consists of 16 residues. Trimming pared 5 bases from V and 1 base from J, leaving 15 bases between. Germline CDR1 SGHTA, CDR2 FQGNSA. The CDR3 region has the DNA TGTGCCAGCAGCCGATACACCATATCGTCCTACAATGAGCAGTTCTTC. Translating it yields CASSRYTISSYNEQFF.

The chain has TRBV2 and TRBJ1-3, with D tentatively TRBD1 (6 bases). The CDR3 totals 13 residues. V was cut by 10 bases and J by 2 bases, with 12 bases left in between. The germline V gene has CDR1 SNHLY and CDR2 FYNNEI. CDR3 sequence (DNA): TGTGCCATATACAGGGAAACTGGAAACACCATATATTTT. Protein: CAIYRETGNTIYF.

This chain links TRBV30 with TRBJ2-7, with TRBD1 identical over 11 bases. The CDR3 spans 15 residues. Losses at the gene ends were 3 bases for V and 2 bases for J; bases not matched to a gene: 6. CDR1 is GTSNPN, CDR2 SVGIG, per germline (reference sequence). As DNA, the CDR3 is TGTGCCTGGAGCCCGCCGGGACAGGGGGCCTACGAGCAGTACTTC. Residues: CAWSPPGQGAYEQYF.

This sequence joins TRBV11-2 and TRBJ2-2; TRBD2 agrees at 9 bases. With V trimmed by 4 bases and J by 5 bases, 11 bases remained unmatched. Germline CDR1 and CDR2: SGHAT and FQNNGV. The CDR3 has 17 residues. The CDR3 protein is CASSSSLAGFGTGELFF. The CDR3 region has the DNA TGTGCCAGCAGCTCCTCTCTAGCGGGGTTTGGTACCGGGGAGCTGTTTTTT.

CDR3 in amino acids: CASSLRSGMNTEAFF. The CDR3 nucleotides read TGTGCCAGCAGCTTAAGGTCAGGAATGAACACTGAAGCTTTCTTT. V and J are TRBV7-2 and TRBJ1-1, with no clear D. CDR1 is SGHTA and CDR2 is FQGNSA in the germline V gene. V was cut by 2 bases and J by 0 bases, with 10 bases left in between. This CDR3 spans 15 amino acids. The whole variable domain, remainder taken from reference TRBV7-2 and TRBJ1-1, is GAGVSQSPSNKVTEKGKDVELRCDPISGHTALYWYRQSLGQGLEFLIYFQGNSAPDKSGLPSDRFSAERTGGSVSTLTIQRTQQEDSAVYLCASSLRSGMNTEAFFGQGTRLTVV.

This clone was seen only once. CDR3 nucleotides: TGTGCCATCGGACAGGGGGAAAACACTGAAGCTTTCTTT. It is translated as CAIGQGENTEAFF. The rearrangement joins TRBV10-3 to TRBJ1-1; 10 bases map to TRBD1. Germline assignment: CDR1 ENHRY and CDR2 SYGVKD. Unmatched junction bases numbered 2, after V lost 8 bases and J lost 2 bases. The CDR3 loop spans 13 amino acids.

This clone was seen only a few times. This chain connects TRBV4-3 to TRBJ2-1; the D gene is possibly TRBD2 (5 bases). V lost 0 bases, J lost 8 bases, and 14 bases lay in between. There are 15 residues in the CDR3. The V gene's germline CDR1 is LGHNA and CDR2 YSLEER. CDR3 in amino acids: CASSQDRLAYDEQFF. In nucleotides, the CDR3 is TGCGCCAGCAGCCAAGATAGGCTAGCTTACGATGAGCAGTTCTTC.

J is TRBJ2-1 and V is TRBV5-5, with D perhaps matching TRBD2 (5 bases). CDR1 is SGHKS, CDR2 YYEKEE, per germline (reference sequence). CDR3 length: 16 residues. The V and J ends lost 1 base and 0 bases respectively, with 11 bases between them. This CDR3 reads CASSLRADPSYNEQFF. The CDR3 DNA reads TGTGCCAGCAGCTTGCGAGCGGACCCCTCCTACAATGAGCAGTTCTTC.

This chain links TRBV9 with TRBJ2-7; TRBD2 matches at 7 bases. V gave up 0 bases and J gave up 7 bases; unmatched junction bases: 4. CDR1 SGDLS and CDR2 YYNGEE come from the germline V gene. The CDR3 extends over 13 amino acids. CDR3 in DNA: TGTGCCAGCAGCGTAGGAGGCGGGAGTGAGCAGTACTTC. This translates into CASSVGGGSEQYF.

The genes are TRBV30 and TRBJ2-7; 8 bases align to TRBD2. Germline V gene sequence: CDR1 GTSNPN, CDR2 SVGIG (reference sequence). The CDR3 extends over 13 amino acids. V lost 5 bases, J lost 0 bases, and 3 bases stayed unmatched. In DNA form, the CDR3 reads TGTGCCTGGGGACTAGCCGGCTCCTACGAGCAGTACTTC. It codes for CAWGLAGSYEQYF.

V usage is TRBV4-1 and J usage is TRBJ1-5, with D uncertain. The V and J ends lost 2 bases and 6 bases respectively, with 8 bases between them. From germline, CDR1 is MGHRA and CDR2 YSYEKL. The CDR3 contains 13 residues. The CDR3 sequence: CASSQNLAQPQHF. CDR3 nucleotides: TGCGCCAGCAGCCAAAACTTAGCTCAGCCCCAGCATTTT.

The DNA for the CDR3 is TGTGCCACTAACCAGGGACTAGCGGCCTTAAACTCCTACGAGCAGTACTTC. Its translation is CATNQGLAALNSYEQYF. The V call is TRBV19, the J call TRBJ2-7; TRBD2 matches 11 bases. This CDR3 region has 17 residues. Trimming removed 10 bases from V and 0 bases from J; junction bases left unmatched: 14. CDR1 is LNHDA, CDR2 SQIVND, per germline (reference sequence). Variable domain in full (rest from reference TRBV19 and TRBJ2-7): DGGITQSPKYLFRKEGQNVTLSCEQNLNHDAMYWYRQDPGQGLRLIYYSQIVNDFQKGDIAEGYSVSREKKESFPLTVTSAQKNPTAFYLCATNQGLAALNSYEQYFGPGTRLTVT.

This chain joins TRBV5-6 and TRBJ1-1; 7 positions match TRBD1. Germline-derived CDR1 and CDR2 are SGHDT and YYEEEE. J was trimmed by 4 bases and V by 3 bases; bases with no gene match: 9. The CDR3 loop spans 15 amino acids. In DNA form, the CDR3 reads TGTGCCAGCAGCTGGCGGAGGAGGGGGCTCACTGAAGCTTTCTTT. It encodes CASSWRRRGLTEAFF.